This passage covers 29 T cell receptor beta chains from one sample sequenced in a study of blood T cell repertoires in COVID-19. Profiling relied on immunoSEQ multiplex PCR, and the TCRdb table lists in-frame clones only, not all of them. The sample records under 95,000 clones, roughly 91% being singletons. Sequencing was carried out using peripheral blood. The receptors were sampled from a woman older than 75 with acute or convalescent COVID-19.

The chain employs TRBV6-1 and TRBJ1-3; D gene unclear. The germline gives CDR1 MNHNS, CDR2 SASEGT. The CDR3 contains 15 residues. The germline V and J ends were trimmed by 0 bases and 0 bases, with 6 bases remaining between them. This CDR3 reads CASSEAPTSGNTIYF. CDR3 coding DNA: TGTGCCAGCAGTGAAGCGCCTACCTCTGGAAACACCATATATTTT.

On this clone: Distinct nucleotide sequences in the sample also encode this CDR3. The V gene is TRBV15, the J gene TRBJ2-3; D is undetermined. The V gene lost 0 bases and the J gene lost 5 bases, with 6 bases spanning the gap. This CDR3 comprises 13 residues. Germline-derived CDR1 and CDR2 are LNHNV and YYDKDF (reference sequence). CDR3 loop: CATSRDSRDTQYF. The CDR3 nucleotides are TGTGCCACCAGCAGAGATAGTAGAGATACGCAGTATTTT.

The rearrangement uses TRBV7-2 and TRBJ1-4, with unresolved D. Trimming left V 5 bases short and J 4 bases short, with 14 bases between. Looked up from germline, CDR1 is SGHTA and CDR2 is FQGNSA. CDR3 length: 15 amino acids. The CDR3 is CASSTHGFSNEKLFF. The CDR3 nucleotides read TGTGCCAGCAGCACCCACGGGTTCAGTAATGAAAAACTGTTTTTT.

The J gene is TRBJ2-2, the V gene TRBV4-2; D remains unclear. CDR1 is LGHNA and CDR2 is YNFKEQ in the germline V gene. V was trimmed by 4 bases and J by 5 bases, leaving 8 bases between them. This CDR3 region has 13 residues. The CDR3 loop reads CASSPSRTGELFF. The CDR3 coding sequence is TGTGCCAGCAGCCCCTCTCGGACCGGGGAGCTGTTTTTT.

V is TRBV2 and J is TRBJ1-5, with D perhaps matching TRBD1 (5 bases). CDR1 is SNHLY, CDR2 FYNNEI, per germline. V dropped 6 bases and J dropped 4 bases, with 19 bases sitting between them. This CDR3 spans 16 amino acids. The CDR3 here is CASSLSGRIQNQPQHF. The CDR3 bases are TGTGCCAGCAGCCTATCAGGGCGAATACAGAATCAGCCCCAGCATTTT.

The gene calls are TRBV7-2 and TRBJ2-2, with TRBD2 as a possible D gene (6 bases). With 5 bases removed from V and 8 bases from J, the gap between germline ends came to 12 bases. Looked up from germline, CDR1 is SGHTA and CDR2 is FQGNSA. CDR3 length: 13 amino acids. The CDR3 nucleotides read TGTGCCAGCAGCCGTCGTCTAGCGGGGGAGCTGTTTTTT. Its translation is CASSRRLAGELFF.

The chain links TRBV3-1 (or the pseudogene TRBV3-2) to TRBJ2-1; 9 nucleotides agree with TRBD2. The CDR3 consists of 13 residues. After removal of 4 bases from V and 15 bases from J, the junction contained 10 bases not matched to a gene. Germline lookup yields CDR1 LGHDT and CDR2 YNNKEL (reference sequence). The CDR3 region has the DNA TGTGCCAGCAGCCTGGGATATAGCGGGAGTGTGTTCTTC. This gives the protein CASSLGYSGSVFF.

The CDR3 here is CASSPGQGKFGYTF. The CDR3 bases are TGTGCCAGCAGCCCGGGACAGGGGAAATTTGGCTACACCTTC. The gene calls are TRBV7-3 and TRBJ1-2; 10 positions agree with TRBD1. Trimming cost V 5 bases and J 7 bases; bases outside gene matches: 7. Germline V gene sequence: CDR1 SGHTA, CDR2 FQGTGA. The CDR3 has 14 residues.

As concerns this clone: The same CDR3 arises from other DNA sequences in this sample as well. This sequence joins TRBV30 and TRBJ1-4; D is unclear. The CDR3 sequence is 15 residues long. From germline, CDR1 is GTSNPN and CDR2 SVGIG (reference sequence). The ends were cut back, 1 base at V and 0 bases at J, with 9 bases in the middle. CDR3 amino acids: CAWSASGATNEKLFF. In nucleotides, the CDR3 is TGTGCCTGGAGTGCCTCCGGAGCAACTAATGAAAAACTGTTTTTT. The whole variable domain, filled in from reference TRBV30 and TRBJ1-4, reads SQTIHQWPATLVQPVGSPLSLECTVEGTSNPNLYWYRQAAGRGLQLLFYSVGIGQISSEVPQNLSASRPQDRQFILSSKKLLLSDSGFYLCAWSASGATNEKLFFGSGTQLSVL.

The rearrangement uses TRBV14 and TRBJ2-1; D may be TRBD2 (5 bases). Trimming took off 4 bases at V and 15 bases at J, with 19 bases between the two ends. The CDR3 sequence is 13 residues long. Looked up from germline, CDR1 is SGHDN and CDR2 is FVKESK. This CDR3 reads CASSLFMGEAPFF. The CDR3 coding sequence is TGTGCCAGCAGCCTCTTTATGGGAGAGGCCCCGTTCTTC.

This sequence joins TRBV18 and TRBJ1-1, with TRBD1 matching 9 bases. Per germline, CDR1 KGHSH and CDR2 LQKENI. The CDR3 length is 15 residues. V dropped 2 bases and J dropped 4; count of bases not matched to a gene: 5. Written as DNA, the CDR3 is TGTGCCAGCTCACCAACGGGACAGGGTGTCACTGAAGCTTTCTTT. As protein: CASSPTGQGVTEAFF. Based on the CDR3 plus reference TRBV18 and TRBJ1-1, the full variable domain is NAGVMQNPRHLVRRRGQEARLRCSPMKGHSHVYWYRQLPEEGLKFMVYLQKENIIDESGMPKERFSAEFPKEGPSILRIQQVVRGDSAAYFCASSPTGQGVTEAFFGQGTRLTVV.

The rearrangement links TRBV18 to TRBJ1-3; TRBD1 agrees at 9 bases. Trimming removed 1 base from V and 0 bases from J; junction bases left unmatched: 10. CDR1 and CDR2 from the germline V gene are KGHSH and LQKENI. This CDR3 has 19 residues. The DNA for the CDR3 is TGTGCCAGCTCACCACGCTTGGGACAGGGTAGTCGCTCTGGAAACACCATATATTTT. Translated, it gives CASSPRLGQGSRSGNTIYF. The entire variable domain, with the rest obtained from reference TRBV18 and TRBJ1-3, is as follows: NAGVMQNPRHLVRRRGQEARLRCSPMKGHSHVYWYRQLPEEGLKFMVYLQKENIIDESGMPKERFSAEFPKEGPSILRIQQVVRGDSAAYFCASSPRLGQGSRSGNTIYFGEGSWLTVV.

The table lists this clone with a count of one. V usage is TRBV19 and J usage is TRBJ1-4; D might be TRBD1 (5 bases). The germline CDR1 and CDR2 sequences are LNHDA and SQIVND (reference sequence). Trimming pared 8 bases from V and 13 bases from J, leaving 20 bases between. This CDR3 region has 13 residues. The CDR3 DNA is TGTGCCAGTCTCCACGGAACGGCTAGGGGACTGTTTTTT. Translation gives CASLHGTARGLFF.

The chain employs TRBV9 and TRBJ2-5, with unresolved D. The CDR3 covers 13 residues. Germline loops: CDR1 SGDLS, CDR2 YYNGEE. Trimming took off 0 bases at V and 2 bases at J, with 5 bases between the two ends. CDR3 DNA sequence: TGTGCCAGCAGCGTAGACAGACAAGAGACCCAGTACTTC. It encodes CASSVDRQETQYF. Full variable domain (missing parts from reference TRBV9 and TRBJ2-5): DSGVTQTPKHLITATGQRVTLRCSPRSGDLSVYWYQQSLDQGLQFLIQYYNGEERAKGNILERFSAQQFPDLHSELNLSSLELGDSALYFCASSVDRQETQYFGPGTRLLVL.

The genes are TRBV5-1 and TRBJ1-2, with TRBD1 matching 8 bases. CDR3 length: 14 residues. Per the germline V gene, CDR1 is SGHRS and CDR2 is YFSETQ. V lost 4 bases, J lost 6 bases, and 8 bases stayed unmatched. CDR3 sequence reads: CASSPDRAADGYTF. CDR3 DNA: TGCGCCAGCAGCCCGGACAGGGCTGCGGATGGCTACACCTTC.

As regards this clone: One end of the junction fails to match germline, which may point to a read error. CDR3 sequence: CASSQWWDREADTQYF. The CDR3 DNA follows: TGTGCTAGCAGCCAGTGGTGGGACAGGGAGGCAGATACGCAGTATTTT. The chain has TRBV7-7 and TRBJ2-3, with 9 bases identical to TRBD1. CDR3 length: 16 amino acids. Germline values: CDR1 SSHAT, CDR2 FNYEAQ (reference sequence).

In its sample, this clone was seen a few times. The V call is TRBV7-2, the J call TRBJ2-5; TRBD1 agrees at 8 bases. Germline CDR1 and CDR2: SGHTA and FQGNSA. Trimming cost V 0 bases and J 5 bases; bases outside gene matches: 20. The CDR3 is 20 residues long. CDR3 in DNA: TGTGCCAGCAGCTTAGCGCGGCAGGGGGCGTACTGGACCCCCGGGGAGACCCAGTACTTC. Translated, it gives CASSLARQGAYWTPGETQYF.

The rearrangement joins TRBV6-1 to TRBJ1-5; D call uncertain. The CDR3 length is 15 residues. Germline V gene data show CDR1 as MNHNS and CDR2 as SASEGT. V lost 3 bases and J 0 bases, leaving 9 bases between the germline ends. The CDR3 here is CASSEGTSSNQPQHF. The CDR3 coding sequence is TGTGCCAGCAGTGAGGGCACTAGTAGCAATCAGCCCCAGCATTTT.

The V and J genes are TRBV4-2 and TRBJ1-2; TRBD1 aligns across 10 bases. Germline V gene sequence: CDR1 LGHNA, CDR2 YNFKEQ. With 0 bases clipped from V and 2 bases from J, the junction kept 3 bases outside the gene matches. This CDR3 contains 16 residues. The CDR3 reads CASSQDGTGANYGYTF. The DNA of the CDR3 is TGTGCCAGCAGCCAAGATGGGACAGGGGCCAACTATGGCTACACCTTC.

This sequence joins TRBV18 and TRBJ2-7, with D perhaps matching TRBD2 (5 bases). This CDR3 has 14 amino acids. Germline assignment: CDR1 KGHSH and CDR2 LQKENI. The V end lost 6 bases, the J end lost 5 bases, and 17 bases lay between the germline ends. CDR3 sequence: CASSQMVGVDEQYF. The CDR3 DNA is TGTGCCAGCTCCCAAATGGTGGGAGTGGACGAGCAGTACTTC.

V usage is TRBV19 and J usage is TRBJ2-7; 8 positions match TRBD1. J lost 4 bases, V lost 3 bases, and 2 bases had no gene match. Germline loops: CDR1 LNHDA, CDR2 SQIVND (reference sequence). The CDR3 extends over 13 amino acids. The CDR3 sequence is CASSIDRGYEQYF. CDR3 in DNA: TGTGCCAGTAGTATCGACAGGGGTTACGAGCAGTACTTC.

The genes are TRBV7-3 and TRBJ2-1, with 9 bases that match TRBD2. The CDR3 has 14 amino acids. The germline CDR1 and CDR2 sequences are SGHTA and FQGTGA. Trimming took 5 bases from V and 6 from J; bases not matched to a gene: 5. The chain's CDR3 is CASSHGTSSNEQFF. The CDR3 DNA sequence: TGTGCCAGCAGCCATGGGACTAGCTCCAATGAGCAGTTCTTC.

This chain links TRBV19 with TRBJ2-4, with 10 bases lining up with TRBD1. This CDR3 has 15 residues. Germline V gives CDR1 LNHDA, CDR2 SQIVND (reference sequence). The trim removed 6 bases at V and 2 bases at J, leaving 4 bases unmatched. CDR3 nucleotides: TGTGCCAGTAGCGAGACAGGGGGCTCCAAAAACATTCAGTACTTC. Residues: CASSETGGSKNIQYF.

This clone has only one observation. The rearrangement joins TRBV18 to TRBJ2-7, with D perhaps matching TRBD1 (5 bases). Trimming cost V 3 bases and J 3 bases, with 18 bases left between them. CDR1 is KGHSH, CDR2 LQKENI, per germline. This CDR3 is built from 16 residues. CDR3 in DNA: TGTGCCAGCTCACCCCCACTGCAGGGTGACCGCTACGAGCAGTACTTC. This translates into CASSPPLQGDRYEQYF. Using reference TRBV18 and TRBJ2-7 for the parts outside the CDR3, the full variable domain is NAGVMQNPRHLVRRRGQEARLRCSPMKGHSHVYWYRQLPEEGLKFMVYLQKENIIDESGMPKERFSAEFPKEGPSILRIQQVVRGDSAAYFCASSPPLQGDRYEQYFGPGTRLTVT.

V usage is TRBV19 and J usage is TRBJ2-1, with 7 bases lining up with TRBD2. The CDR3 is 15 residues long. Germline-derived CDR1 and CDR2 are LNHDA and SQIVND (reference sequence). Trimming took 3 bases from V and 3 from J; bases not matched to a gene: 5. The CDR3: CASSITGGGYNEQFF. The CDR3, as DNA: TGTGCCAGTAGTATCACTGGCGGGGGCTACAATGAGCAGTTCTTC.

This chain joins TRBV19 and TRBJ2-2, with D tentatively TRBD1 (6 bases). Germline values: CDR1 LNHDA, CDR2 SQIVND (reference sequence). The CDR3 loop spans 17 amino acids. V dropped 5 bases and J dropped 2 bases, with 18 bases sitting between them. CDR3 region: CASSPGLRGSNTGELFF. The CDR3 DNA reads TGTGCCAGTAGTCCCGGCCTCAGGGGCTCAAACACCGGGGAGCTGTTTTTT.

The rearrangement joins TRBV7-9 to TRBJ1-1; D is undetermined. Trimming took off 3 bases at V and 1 base at J, with 15 bases between the two ends. The germline V gene encodes CDR1 SEHNR and CDR2 FQNEAQ (reference sequence). The CDR3 loop spans 16 amino acids. CDR3 loop: CASSFGHGGANTEAFF. CDR3 nucleotide sequence: TGTGCCAGCAGCTTCGGTCATGGCGGAGCGAACACTGAAGCTTTCTTT.

The rearrangement joins TRBV19 to TRBJ1-1, with 7 bases matching TRBD1. The CDR3 contains 14 residues. V lost 2 bases and J lost 3; bases outside the gene matches: 3. The germline gives CDR1 LNHDA, CDR2 SQIVND (reference sequence). The CDR3, as DNA: TGTGCCAGTAGTATAAAGGGGGCGGACACTGAAGCTTTCTTT. Translated: CASSIKGADTEAFF.

This clone came up once. The chain uses TRBV7-2 and TRBJ2-2; TRBD1 aligns across 9 bases. CDR1 and CDR2 (germline): SGHTA, FQGNSA. The CDR3 is made up of 15 amino acids. The trim removed 6 bases at V and 5 bases at J, leaving 7 bases unmatched. The chain's CDR3 is CASRGTGSKTGELFF. CDR3 bases: TGTGCCAGCAGGGGGACAGGGAGTAAGACCGGGGAGCTGTTTTTT.